This TCR beta chain was sequenced in a study of cytomegalovirus exposure and HLA in healthy donors. V lost 3 bases, J lost 8 bases, and 3 bases stayed unmatched. The CDR3 consists of 12 residues. Germline V gives CDR1 MNHEY, CDR2 SMNVEV (reference sequence). The method was immunoSEQ multiplex PCR; TCRdb's version includes in-frame clones alone and lacks a portion of them. The table has approximately 260,000 clones, 80% to 90% seen once; the top ten hold roughly 1%. As to this clone: Its antigen is not identified.

Study-level findings and limits: Published work reported that the classifier diagnosed cytomegalovirus status with high specificity and sensitivity. A few CMV-associated chains were confirmed in vitro to be specific for CMV antigens. Altogether, 150 or so TCR beta chains were recorded as cytomegalovirus-associated.

The approximately 120-subject validation cohort, separate from the roughly 700-subject first cohort, included the donors. The V and J genes are TRBV27 and TRBJ1-2; TRBD1 agrees at 7 bases. The sample was PBMCs. The TCR sequence derives from a young woman in good health and CMV-seronegative. The DNA of the CDR3 is TGTGCCAGCAGTTTGACAGGGAACGGCTACACCTTC. Protein sequence: CASSLTGNGYTF.